This is a list of T cell receptor beta chains from one sample in a study of cytomegalovirus exposure and HLA in healthy donors. Produced via immunoSEQ multiplex PCR; TCRdb's table is partial and in-frame only. This sample has roughly 160,000 clones, with 77% found just once. The source material was PBMCs. The receptors come from a woman in her 30s in good health and CMV-seronegative. Each CDR3 is given with its conserved first and last residue. D genes are given only for firm matches. A row's size may be missing; if present it is once, few, many or a size class.

TRBV29-1,.,TRBJ2-1,.,TGCAGCGCCAGGAGGTGGGGGGACAATGAGCAGTTCTTC,CSARRWGDNEQFF
TRBV6-1,once,TRBJ1-2,TRBD1,TGTGCCAGCAGTGGTAGGAAGGGGGCAAGACTTAACTATGGCTACACCTTC,CASSGRKGARLNYGYTF
TRBV7-3,.,TRBJ2-7,.,TGTGCCAGCAGCTACCCGGACAAAGTCAACTCCTACGAGCAGTACTTC,CASSYPDKVNSYEQYF
TRBV28,.,TRBJ2-7,TRBD2,TGTGCCAGCAGTCCCATCCCGGGACTAGCGGGAGGGCCGAACGAGCAGTACTTC,CASSPIPGLAGGPNEQYF
TRBV18,few,TRBJ1-1,.,TGTGCCAGCTCACCACGGGGGAGGGAGATGAACACTGAAGCTTTCTTT,CASSPRGREMNTEAFF
TRBV6-5,.,TRBJ1-3,TRBD1,TGTGCCAGCAGTTACTTACGGACAGGGAAGAACACCATATATTTT,CASSYLRTGKNTIYF
TRBV19,.,TRBJ1-1,TRBD1,TGTGCCAGTAACCGCCGGACAGGGAACACTGAAGCTTTCTTT,CASNRRTGNTEAFF
TRBV13,.,TRBJ1-1,TRBD1,TGTGCCAGCAGCATAACAGGGGGGAACACTGAAGCTTTCTTT,CASSITGGNTEAFF
TRBV4-1,few,TRBJ2-5,TRBD2,TGCGCCAGCAGCCAAATACTAGCGGGGGGAGGAAAGACCCAGTACTTC,CASSQILAGGGKTQYF
TRBV28,.,TRBJ2-1,TRBD2,TGTGCCAGCAGTTTTACCCTGGCGGGAGACTCTGGATTGGAGCAGTTCTTC,CASSFTLAGDSGLEQFF
TRBV5-6,.,TRBJ1-6,.,TGTGCCAGCAGCTTGGCCGAGGGCTATTCACCCCTCCACTTT,CASSLAEGYSPLHF
TRBV29-1,few,TRBJ1-1,TRBD1,TGCAGCGCCAAACAGGGGGGGGACACTGAAGCTTTCTTT,CSAKQGGDTEAFF
TRBV9,.,TRBJ2-7,TRBD2,TGTGCCAGCAGCGTTCAAGCGGGAGCTTCCTACGAGCAGTACTTC,CASSVQAGASYEQYF
TRBV7-2,.,TRBJ1-6,.,TGTGCCAGCAGCTTAGGCTCTAGTTTAGGTTCACCCCTCCACTTT,CASSLGSSLGSPLHF
TRBV19,.,TRBJ1-2,.,TGTGCCAGTAGTACCCTTTTCGTGAGTGGCTACACCTTC,CASSTLFVSGYTF
TRBV6-1,few,TRBJ2-3,TRBD2,TGTGCCAGCAGGGGACTAGCGGGGGGCACAGATACGCAGTATTTT,CASRGLAGGTDTQYF
TRBV4-1,.,TRBJ2-3,TRBD2,TGCGCCAGCAGCCCCAGCGGGAGTTTTCATAGGACAGATACGCAGTATTTT,CASSPSGSFHRTDTQYF
TRBV19,.,TRBJ1-1,.,TGTGCCAGTAGTATAGGGGGCTACACTGAAGCTTTCTTT,CASSIGGYTEAFF
TRBV5-8,once,TRBJ1-1,.,TGTGCCAGCAGCTTGTACCGGGGCACTGAAGCTTTCTTT,CASSLYRGTEAFF
TRBV7-3,.,TRBJ2-1,.,TGTGCCAGCAGCACCCGACTAGGATACAATGAGCAGTTCTTC,CASSTRLGYNEQFF
TRBV7-9,.,TRBJ1-5,TRBD1,TGTGCCAGCAGCTTAGACGGGACAGGGGCTCAGCCCCAGCATTTT,CASSLDGTGAQPQHF
TRBV28,.,TRBJ2-3,.,TGTGCCAGCAGGTTGGAGGGAGGATTCACAGATACGCAGTATTTT,CASRLEGGFTDTQYF
TRBV30,few,TRBJ2-1,.,TGTGCCTGGAAAACCGCGGGACCCTACAATGAGCAGTTCTTC,CAWKTAGPYNEQFF
TRBV5-4,.,TRBJ2-2,TRBD2,TGTGCCAGCAGCGTGGGTCTCGGCGGGGGGGCTCCCGGGGAGCTGTTTTTT,CASSVGLGGGAPGELFF
TRBV5-6,.,TRBJ1-2,.,TGTGCCAGCAGCTTGGAGTCCGGGTACTATGGCTACACCTTC,CASSLESGYYGYTF
TRBV28,.,TRBJ2-7,.,TGTGCCAGCAGTTTACGGTTCGACAGGAATGGACACGAGCAGTACTTC,CASSLRFDRNGHEQYF
TRBV5-6,.,TRBJ2-1,.,TGTGCCAGCAGCTCCCTTGGGCAGATCTACAATGAGCAGTTCTTC,CASSSLGQIYNEQFF
TRBV2,.,TRBJ1-1,.,TGTGCCAGCAGAGGGAGCCTAGCGGGACACCCGAACACTGAAGCTTTCTTT,CASRGSLAGHPNTEAFF
TRBV7-2,.,TRBJ1-2,.,TGTGCCAGCAGCTTAGATAGTCAAAACTATGGCTACACCTTC,CASSLDSQNYGYTF
TRBV19,.,TRBJ2-5,.,TGTGCCAGTAGTAAGGAGACCGCCCAAGAGACCCAGTACTTC,CASSKETAQETQYF
TRBV18,.,TRBJ2-1,.,TGTGCCAGCTCACCTCCTACTGGCGGAGGGAAGCAGTTCTTC,CASSPPTGGGKQFF
TRBV13,.,TRBJ1-2,TRBD1,TGTGCCAGTTTAAAAGGGGGCGCGGGAGGCTACACCTTC,CASLKGGAGGYTF
TRBV7-2,.,TRBJ1-2,TRBD1,TGTGCCAGCAGGCCCGCAGGGGGATACTATGGCTACACCTTC,CASRPAGGYYGYTF
TRBV7-6,.,TRBJ1-1,TRBD1,TGTGCCAGCAGCCTACAGGGGGGAGGGACTGAAGCTTTCTTT,CASSLQGGGTEAFF
TRBV30,.,TRBJ2-5,.,TGTGCCTGGAATACAGGTTTAGAGACCCAGTACTTC,CAWNTGLETQYF
TRBV5-1,.,TRBJ2-5,TRBD2,TGCGCCAGCAGCTTGGCCAGGACTAGCCAGTACTTC,CASSLARTSQYF
TRBV5-4,few,TRBJ2-7,TRBD1,TGTGCCAGCAGCTTAGACAGGGCCAACGAGCAGTACTTC,CASSLDRANEQYF
TRBV7-9,.,TRBJ1-2,.,TGTGCCAGCAGCTTAGGTGCCGGGAACTATGGCTACACCTTC,CASSLGAGNYGYTF
TRBV29-1,.,TRBJ2-6,.,TGCAGCGTTGGGCAGGACTCTGGGGCCAACGTCCTGACTTTC,CSVGQDSGANVLTF
TRBV29-1,.,TRBJ2-7,.,TGCAGCGTTGAAGCGTCGGGGACAAACTACGAGCAGTACTTC,CSVEASGTNYEQYF
TRBV9,.,TRBJ2-1,.,TGTGCCAGCAGCGTAGGATGGCGGAACCCTCTCGAATGGAGGGTCTATGAGCAGTTCTTC,CASSVGWRNPLEWRVYEQFF
TRBV7-3,once,TRBJ1-1,.,TGTGCCAGCAGCCCGACGGGTGCGGACACTGAAGCTTTCTTT,CASSPTGADTEAFF
TRBV5-1,.,TRBJ2-2,TRBD1,TGCGCCAGCAGCTTGGGGCAGGGGGACACCGGGGAGCTGTTTTTT,CASSLGQGDTGELFF
TRBV7-6,.,TRBJ2-7,TRBD2,TGTGCCAGCAGCTTAACCCTAGCGGGAGAAATCGGCGAGCAGTACTTC,CASSLTLAGEIGEQYF
TRBV7-8,.,TRBJ2-1,.,TGTGCCAGCAGCTTCCAGACAGGATGGAGCTCCTACAATGAGCAGTTCTTC,CASSFQTGWSSYNEQFF
TRBV7-9,.,TRBJ2-7,.,TGTGCCAGCAGCTCCCAGACCTACGAGCAGTACTTC,CASSSQTYEQYF
TRBV9,.,TRBJ1-5,.,TGTGCCAGCAGCGTATCCGGGGTAAGCAATCAGCCCCAGCATTTT,CASSVSGVSNQPQHF
TRBV6-1,.,TRBJ1-1,.,TGTGCCAGCAGTGAACATCGGACAGCCTTTGAAGCTTTCTTT,CASSEHRTAFEAFF
TRBV5-1,.,TRBJ2-7,TRBD2,TGCGCCAGCGGGTCGGGACTAGCAGTAGACGAGCAGTACTTC,CASGSGLAVDEQYF
TRBV2,few,TRBJ2-5,.,TGTGCCAGCACGAAAGCGGGTCAAGAGACCCAGTACTTC,CASTKAGQETQYF
TRBV7-2,.,TRBJ2-7,TRBD2,TGTGCCAGCAGCCCCTCCATGGTAGCGGGAGCCCACGAGCAGTACTTC,CASSPSMVAGAHEQYF
TRBV28,.,TRBJ1-1,TRBD1,TGTGCCAGCAGTTTAGGGGGGACAGGTGAAGCTTTCTTT,CASSLGGTGEAFF
TRBV5-1,.,TRBJ2-5,TRBD2,TGCGCCAGCAGCTTGGAAATAGCGGGAGGGGAGACCCAGTACTTC,CASSLEIAGGETQYF
TRBV9,.,TRBJ2-7,.,TGTGCCAGCAGCGTAGCCGGTCCCTACGAGCAGTACTTC,CASSVAGPYEQYF
TRBV30,.,TRBJ1-1,.,TGTGCCTATGGAGGCACTGAAGCTTTCTTT,CAYGGTEAFF
TRBV5-4,.,TRBJ2-3,TRBD2,TGTGCCAGCAGCTTGACTAGCGGGGGGGCCGTATTCGTGGATACGCAGTATTTT,CASSLTSGGAVFVDTQYF
TRBV2,.,TRBJ2-3,TRBD1,TGTGCCAGCAGTGAAGAAAGAGGGGGCGAAGATACGCAGTATTTT,CASSEERGGEDTQYF
TRBV7-2,.,TRBJ2-1,TRBD2,TGTGCCAGCAGCTCTAGCGGGAGGAATGAGCAGTTCTTC,CASSSSGRNEQFF
TRBV5-1,once,TRBJ2-1,TRBD2,TGCGCCAGCAGCTTGAGGGGCGGGAGGGGCTACAATGAGCAGTTCTTC,CASSLRGGRGYNEQFF
TRBV18,.,TRBJ1-2,TRBD1,TGTGCCAGCTCCGTACTCGGACAGGTCGACTATGGCTACACCTTC,CASSVLGQVDYGYTF